This T cell receptor beta chain was captured in a study of tumor-infiltrating lymphocytes in localized non-small cell lung cancer (dated by TCRdb to the early 2020s). Regarding the research as a whole: Several histologies were represented in the cohort, which also included both smokers and never-smokers as well as patients whose samples were collected after neoadjuvant chemotherapy. From each patient came resected tumor tissue plus uninvolved lung tissue from that same patient, and the uninvolved lung tissue was described as non-adjacent to the tumor. The same patients underwent several integrated assays, with TCR sequencing performed together with flow cytometry, multiplex immunofluorescence, RNA-seq, exome sequencing and proteomics. The overall ICON cohort comprised 150 or so surgical patients with localized non-small cell lung cancer whose tumors were resected. For more than 45 patients, immunoSEQ T-cell fraction was compared between paired tumor and uninvolved lung. Findings and caveats that apply to the study as a whole: Consistent with immunofluorescence CD3 counts, TCRbeta sequencing supported greater T cell infiltration in tumors than in uninvolved lung tissue. No association of tumor T-cell fraction from TCR sequencing with recurrence-free survival was found (p = 0.61). Because different assays used different pieces of the same tissue, intratumor heterogeneity could not be separated from technical variation. TCR-derived T-cell fraction did not differ between the flow cytometry-defined immunotypes IM1 (good prognosis) and IM2 (poor prognosis). Because assay coverage varied across patients depending on available tissue quantity, TCR sequencing was performed for only a subset of the cohort.

ICON enrollment began in the first half of 2016, and the last patient was enrolled in late 2018. In a subcohort of about 76 patients, fresh tumor and matched uninvolved tissue were collected for in-depth immune analyses, with TCR sequencing among those analyses. DNA isolated from bulk tissue, without cell sorting, was used for TCR sequencing. The T-cell fraction in tumor and uninvolved lung tissue was provided by TCR sequencing with the immunoSEQ assay. As for how the authors treated the data: For survival analysis, patients were split into high (upper tertile) and low (lower two tertiles) T-cell fraction groups and compared by log-rank test. A signed-rank test was used to test paired tumor versus uninvolved lung differences in T-cell fraction. Held by TCRdb, this immuneACCESS table contains in-frame sequences only and omits some clones. Under half of the omission traces to an unresolved V gene where checked; the cause of the rest is unknown. V, J and clone size derive from that table, while D and trimming were established from the DNA sequence. For this sample there are 21,000 or so clones; around 80% appear just once. Around 3.4% of the sample is held by the ten biggest clonotypes.

From its cysteine to its phenylalanine, the CDR3 spans 14 amino acids. This entry keeps only the CDR3 DNA: 42 bases, framed from base 1. The germline V gene supplies CDR1 SGHTA and CDR2 FQGNSA. Cut back by 6 bases and 0 bases, the V and J ends lie 11 bases apart. Comments on this clone: It has no known antigen specificity. No per-base quality is available; no much larger clone lies one base away.

This receptor was obtained from a human donor with non-small cell lung cancer. The sequence joins TRBV7-2 to TRBJ1-1; TRBD1 is perhaps the D gene, given 6 matching bases. Sequencing input: lung tumor tissue. The CDR3 reads as follows: CASRQGLLNTEAFF. The nucleotides read TGTGCCAGCAGACAGGGTCTCCTGAACACTGAAGCTTTCTTT.